Listed here is a single T cell receptor beta chain. This specimen belongs to a study of blood T cell repertoires in COVID-19. Study background: Sites across the United States, Italy and Spain contributed samples from acute and convalescent COVID-19. Sources were T cells, B-cell-depleted T cells, or PBMCs; the material itself was cDNA or gDNA.

In the original workflow: Estimated nucleated cell counts came from reference gene primer amplification. Using immunoSEQ multiplex PCR, the repertoire was profiled, and TCRdb retains in-frame clones only, with some absent. The V and J calls and clone size are taken from that table; D and trimming were inferred from the DNA. Here the sample spans 250,000 to 300,000 clones, roughly nine tenths being singletons. The germline gives CDR1 LNHNV, CDR2 YYDKDF (reference sequence). With V trimmed by 3 bases and J by 8 bases, 10 bases remained unmatched. This CDR3 has 15 residues. The specimen sequenced was PBMCs or T cells enriched from blood (not recorded which). The sequence was collected from a woman aged 40 to 50 who had recovered from COVID-19. The chain recombines TRBV15 with TRBJ1-2, with 9 bases lining up with TRBD1. In nucleotides, the CDR3 is TGTGCCACCAGCAGTGGCACAGGGGGCATTCGGGGCTACACCTTC. It encodes CATSSGTGGIRGYTF.